These 26 T cell receptor beta chains came from one sample sequenced in a study of blood T cell repertoires in COVID-19. Only in-frame clones appear in the TCRdb table, and some are missing; sequencing was by immunoSEQ multiplex PCR. The sample lists some 390,000 clones, 75% to 90% occurring once. Sequencing was carried out using PBMCs or T cells enriched from blood (not recorded which). All receptors come from a man in his thirties or forties who had recovered from COVID-19.

This clone has just one count. This chain joins TRBV5-8 and TRBJ2-6; 11 bases are shared with TRBD1. Per the germline V gene, CDR1 is SGHTS and CDR2 is YDEGEE. This CDR3 is built from 18 residues. V lost 2 bases and J lost 0; bases outside the gene matches: 4. The CDR3 loop reads CASSLPGQGVSGANVLTF. The DNA of the CDR3 is TGTGCCAGCAGCTTACCGGGACAGGGGGTCTCTGGGGCCAACGTCCTGACTTTC.

The V call is TRBV12-3 or TRBV12-4, the J call TRBJ1-4; D is unclear. V shed 5 bases and J shed 8 bases, with 12 bases lying between them. The CDR3 runs to 13 residues. CDR3 protein: CASSPGNDEKLFF. CDR3 DNA: TGTGCCAGCAGTCCCGGGAACGACGAAAAACTGTTTTTT.

The V gene is TRBV12-3 or TRBV12-4, the J gene TRBJ1-1; no firm D call. Trimming pared 1 base from V and 4 bases from J, leaving 7 bases between. The CDR3 is 13 residues long. The CDR3: CASSLDSFTEAFF. The CDR3 DNA reads as TGTGCCAGCAGTTTAGACAGTTTCACTGAAGCTTTCTTT.

The V and J genes are TRBV27 and TRBJ2-7, with 11 bases lining up with TRBD2. J gave up 0 bases and V 6 bases, and 7 bases lay outside the gene matches. The CDR3 has 16 residues. Germline V gives CDR1 MNHEY, CDR2 SMNVEV (reference sequence). This chain's CDR3 is CASSPSGTSGSYEQYF. The CDR3 region has the DNA TGTGCCAGCAGCCCCAGCGGGACTAGCGGCTCCTACGAGCAGTACTTC.

The CDR3 here is CASSLWESGEKLFF. In DNA, the CDR3 is TGTGCCAGCAGCTTGTGGGAGAGCGGTGAAAAACTGTTTTTT. The genes are TRBV5-4 and TRBJ1-4; the D is unclear. Germline-derived CDR1 and CDR2 are SGHNT and YYREEE (reference sequence). This CDR3 is built from 14 residues. V shed 1 base and J shed 7 bases, with 11 bases lying between them.

As DNA, the CDR3 is TGTGCCAGCAGGGGCTTCCCGAACACTGAAGCTTTCTTT. Amino acids: CASRGFPNTEAFF. The V call is TRBV2, the J call TRBJ1-1; no definite D call. The germline gives CDR1 SNHLY, CDR2 FYNNEI. Trimming shortened V by 6 bases and J by 1 base, and 9 bases separated the two germline ends. The CDR3 has 13 amino acids.

J is TRBJ1-1 and V is TRBV28, with a weak D call TRBD1 (6 bases). Trimming removed 3 bases from V and 3 bases from J, with 17 bases in between. CDR3 length: 16 amino acids. CDR1 is MDHEN, CDR2 SYDVKM, per germline. The CDR3 region has the DNA TGTGCCAGCAGTTTGGGGTGGACAGAGACCGACACTGAAGCTTTCTTT. This gives the protein CASSLGWTETDTEAFF.

The CDR3 reads CASSYPGQGTDTQYF. Here the CDR3 DNA reads TGCGCCAGCAGCTACCCGGGACAGGGGACAGATACGCAGTATTTT. The chain combines TRBV4-1 with TRBJ2-3; the match to TRBD1 covers 10 bases. J was trimmed by 3 bases and V by 5 bases; bases with no gene match: 5. This CDR3 is built from 15 residues. The germline gives CDR1 MGHRA, CDR2 YSYEKL.

This chain joins TRBV5-1 and TRBJ2-3, with D unresolved. Trimming took off 0 bases at V and 4 bases at J, with 9 bases between the two ends. The CDR3 totals 14 residues. CDR1 SGHRS and CDR2 YFSETQ come from the germline V gene. CDR3 nucleotide sequence: TGCGCCAGCAGCTTGGCTAGAATCCCAGATACGCAGTATTTT. Translated: CASSLARIPDTQYF.

This clone showed up just a few times. The V and J genes are TRBV4-1 and TRBJ1-6; D remains ambiguous. The CDR3 consists of 16 residues. Germline CDR1 MGHRA, CDR2 YSYEKL. Trimming shortened V by 3 bases and J by 4 bases, and 13 bases separated the two germline ends. The CDR3 DNA follows: TGCGCCAGCAGCCACCGACGAGGGCAATATAATTCACCCCTCCACTTT. Translating gives CASSHRRGQYNSPLHF.

The genes are TRBV4-1 and TRBJ1-5; a weak D match, TRBD1 (5 bases). The V gene lost 0 bases and the J gene lost 2 bases, with 11 bases spanning the gap. The germline gives CDR1 MGHRA, CDR2 YSYEKL. The CDR3 extends over 16 amino acids. CDR3 nucleotides: TGCGCCAGCAGCCAAGATGCCGGGGGGGGCAATCAGCCCCAGCATTTT. Protein: CASSQDAGGGNQPQHF.

The sample holds one count of this clone. The J gene is TRBJ2-7, the V gene TRBV4-1; 13 positions match TRBD2. The CDR3 extends over 17 amino acids. After removal of 0 bases from V and 4 bases from J, the junction contained 6 bases not matched to a gene. Germline CDR1 and CDR2: MGHRA and YSYEKL. CDR3 protein: CASSQDGGTSGIYEQYF. In DNA form, the CDR3 reads TGCGCCAGCAGCCAAGATGGGGGGACTAGCGGGATTTACGAGCAGTACTTC.

This clone was counted a single time. This chain connects TRBV12-5 to TRBJ1-4; D might be TRBD1 (6 bases). Looked up from germline, CDR1 is LGHNT and CDR2 is FRNRAP. CDR3 length: 14 amino acids. V lost 6 bases and J lost 3, with 11 bases in between. In DNA form, the CDR3 reads TGTGCTAGTGGGGAAGGGGGATCTAATGAAAAACTGTTTTTT. Translating it yields CASGEGGSNEKLFF.

The rearrangement links TRBV5-1 to TRBJ2-2; D is uncertain. CDR3 length: 14 residues. Germline V gives CDR1 SGHRS, CDR2 YFSETQ. V was cut by 1 base and J by 1 base, with 5 bases left in between. The DNA of the CDR3 is TGCGCCAGCAGCTTGAGACTGAACACCGGGGAGCTGTTTTTT. Protein sequence: CASSLRLNTGELFF. The full variable domain, completed using reference TRBV5-1 and TRBJ2-2, is KAGVTQTPRYLIKTRGQQVTLSCSPISGHRSVSWYQQTPGQGLQFLFEYFSETQRNKGNFPGRFSGRQFSNSRSEMNVSTLELGDSALYLCASSLRLNTGELFFGEGSRLTVL.

The rearrangement uses TRBV3-1 (or the pseudogene TRBV3-2) and TRBJ2-5, with 14 bases matching TRBD2. The J segment lost 2 bases and the V segment lost 5 bases, leaving 10 bases of the junction unmatched. The CDR3 extends over 18 amino acids. Germline CDR1 reads LGHDT; CDR2 reads YNNKEL (reference sequence). This chain's CDR3 is CASSSGLAGVAGQETQYF. In DNA form, the CDR3 reads TGTGCCAGCAGCTCGGGACTAGCGGGAGTAGCAGGGCAAGAGACCCAGTACTTC.

This chain connects TRBV5-4 to TRBJ2-7; tentative D call: TRBD2 (5 bases). Trimming shortened V by 0 bases and J by 0 bases, and 7 bases separated the two germline ends. The CDR3 is made up of 14 amino acids. The germline V gene has CDR1 SGHNT and CDR2 YYREEE (reference sequence). This CDR3 is CASSLERGSYEQYF. CDR3 DNA: TGTGCCAGCAGCTTGGAACGGGGCTCCTACGAGCAGTACTTC.

The chain couples TRBV27 to TRBJ2-2; tentative D call: TRBD1 (5 bases). CDR3 length equals 14 residues. The ends were cut back, 10 bases at V and 1 base at J, with 13 bases in the middle. CDR1 is MNHEY and CDR2 is SMNVEV in the germline V gene (reference sequence). The CDR3 DNA follows: TGTGCCACCCATCGCGGACAGAACACCGGGGAGCTGTTTTTT. Translation gives CATHRGQNTGELFF.

V usage is TRBV5-8 and J usage is TRBJ1-1, with TRBD1 identical over 7 bases. The J segment lost 4 bases and the V segment lost 0 bases, leaving 6 bases of the junction unmatched. This CDR3 spans 15 amino acids. Germline V gene lookup returns CDR1 SGHTS and CDR2 YDEGEE. For the CDR3, the DNA is TGTGCCAGCAGCTTGGGAATCACAGGGGCCACTGAAGCTTTCTTT. Residues: CASSLGITGATEAFF.

This chain connects TRBV2 to TRBJ1-6; 10 positions agree with TRBD1. With V trimmed by 5 bases and J by 9 bases, 4 bases remained unmatched. This CDR3 spans 14 amino acids. Germline lookup yields CDR1 SNHLY and CDR2 FYNNEI. Here the CDR3 reads CASSNDRGLSPLHF. CDR3 sequence (DNA): TGTGCCAGCAGTAACGACAGGGGGCTTTCACCCCTCCACTTT.

The chain uses TRBV6-6 and TRBJ2-3; 9 bases agree with TRBD2. CDR1 is MNHNY and CDR2 is SVGAGI in the germline V gene (reference sequence). The junction had 4 bases not matched to a gene; V was cut back by 0 bases and J by 6 bases. The CDR3 is made up of 15 amino acids. DNA of the CDR3: TGTGCCAGCAGTTACTCCCGCGGGAGGGAGGATACGCAGTATTTT. It encodes CASSYSRGREDTQYF.

The CDR3 sequence: CASSVWTGEETQYF. In nucleotides, the CDR3 is TGTGCCAGCAGCGTTTGGACAGGGGAAGAGACCCAGTACTTC. The genes are TRBV6-5 and TRBJ2-5; 9 nucleotides line up with TRBD1. Per germline, CDR1 MNHEY and CDR2 SVGAGI. This CDR3 region has 14 residues. Germline trimming cut 6 bases from V and 3 bases from J; bases unmatched to any gene: 5.

This chain uses TRBV5-1 with TRBJ2-1; D might be TRBD2 (6 bases). This CDR3 comprises 16 residues. From germline, CDR1 is SGHRS and CDR2 YFSETQ. Trimming pared 0 bases from V and 4 bases from J, leaving 14 bases between. The CDR3 region is CASSLEGGVEYNEQFF. Written as DNA, the CDR3 is TGCGCCAGCAGCTTGGAGGGCGGGGTAGAGTACAATGAGCAGTTCTTC.

The chain has TRBV11-3 and TRBJ2-1; TRBD2 matches at 8 bases. There are 15 residues in the CDR3. The junction had 12 bases not matched to a gene; V was cut back by 5 bases and J by 9 bases. The germline CDR1 and CDR2 sequences are SGHNT and YENEEA. This chain's CDR3 is CASSTSGTRGVEQFF. CDR3 DNA: TGTGCCAGCAGCACTTCCGGGACTAGGGGTGTTGAGCAGTTCTTC.

The V call is TRBV12-3 or TRBV12-4, the J call TRBJ1-3; 8 bases map to TRBD1. V lost 6 bases to trimming and J lost 4 bases; unmatched junction nucleotides: 2. The CDR3 is made up of 13 amino acids. The chain's CDR3 is CASRGQGGNTIYF. CDR3 sequence (DNA): TGTGCCAGCAGAGGACAGGGAGGAAACACCATATATTTT.

V is TRBV3-1 (or the pseudogene TRBV3-2) and J is TRBJ1-3; no reliable D call. This CDR3 spans 13 amino acids. CDR1 and CDR2 (germline): LGHDT, YNNKEL (reference sequence). V gave up 0 bases and J gave up 4 bases, with 4 bases separating them. The CDR3 bases are TGTGCCAGCAGCCAAGATCCGGGAAACACCATATATTTT. This sequence encodes CASSQDPGNTIYF.

The genes are TRBV7-8 and TRBJ2-1; TRBD2 aligns across 9 bases. This CDR3 has 16 amino acids. V lost 5 bases and J lost 0; bases outside the gene matches: 5. The germline V gene has CDR1 SGHVS and CDR2 FQNEAQ. The CDR3 DNA is TGTGCCAGCAGCCGGACTAGCGCTGGCTCCTACAATGAGCAGTTCTTC. It encodes CASSRTSAGSYNEQFF.